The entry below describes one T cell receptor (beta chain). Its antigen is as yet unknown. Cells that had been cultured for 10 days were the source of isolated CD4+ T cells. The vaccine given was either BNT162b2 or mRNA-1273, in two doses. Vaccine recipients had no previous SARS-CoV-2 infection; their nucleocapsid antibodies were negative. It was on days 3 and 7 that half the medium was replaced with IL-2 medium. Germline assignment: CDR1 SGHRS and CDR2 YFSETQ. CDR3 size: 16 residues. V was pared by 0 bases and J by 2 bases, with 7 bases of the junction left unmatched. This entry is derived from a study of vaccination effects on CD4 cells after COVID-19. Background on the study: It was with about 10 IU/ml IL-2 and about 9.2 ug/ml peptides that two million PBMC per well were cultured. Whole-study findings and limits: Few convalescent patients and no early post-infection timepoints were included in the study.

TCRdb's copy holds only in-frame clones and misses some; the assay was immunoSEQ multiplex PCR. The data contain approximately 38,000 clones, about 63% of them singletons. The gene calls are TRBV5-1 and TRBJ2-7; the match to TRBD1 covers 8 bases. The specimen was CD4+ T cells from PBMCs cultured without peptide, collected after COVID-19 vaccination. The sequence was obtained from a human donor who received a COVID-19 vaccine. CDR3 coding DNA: TGCGCCAGCAGCTTGGCCGGACAGGGTCAGACCTACGAGCAGTACTTC. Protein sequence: CASSLAGQGQTYEQYF.